What follows are 30 T cell receptor beta chains derived from one specimen sequenced in a study of T cells in Graves' hyperthyroidism and ophthalmopathy. Amplified regions were TCR beta CDR3 sequences from RNA transcripts. TCR CDR3 regions were first amplified by RT-PCR with HTBI primers. One entry per CDR3 protein results from TCRdb running MiXCR on the multiplex PCR reads. Of hundreds of thousands of distinct CDR3 sequences listed, about 20% are singletons. The specimen was blood. The receptors were gathered from a man younger than 40 with Graves' ophthalmopathy.

This clonotype was seen only a few times. The gene calls are TRBV28 and TRBJ2-5, with 9 bases fitting TRBD1. Per the germline V gene, CDR1 is MDHEN and CDR2 is SYDVKM. The CDR3 has 16 amino acids. Trimming took 4 bases from V and 4 from J; bases not matched to a gene: 10. CDR3 in amino acids: CASSSLRDREGETQYF. The CDR3 DNA reads TGTGCCAGCAGTTCTCTTAGGGACAGGGAGGGAGAGACCCAGTACTTC.

A remark on this clonotype: Because the CDR3 is missing its conserved closing phenylalanine or tryptophan, this is likely a read error. V and J are TRBV30 and TRBJ2-7, with 9 bases aligning to TRBD2. After removal of 5 bases from V and 4 bases from J, the junction contained 9 bases not matched to a gene. CDR1 is GTSNPN and CDR2 is SVGIG in the germline V gene (reference sequence). The CDR3 contains 14 residues. CDR3 sequence: CAWGGLARRYEQYL. The CDR3 nucleotides are TGTGCCTGGGGGGGACTAGCCCGGCGGTACGAGCAGTACCTC.

At least ten counts were recorded for this clonotype. The genes are TRBV7-9 and TRBJ2-1; D unresolved. Germline V lookup: CDR1 SEHNR, CDR2 FQNEAQ (reference sequence). The CDR3 is made up of 13 amino acids. Trimming stripped 6 bases from V and 0 bases from J, with 6 bases between. DNA of the CDR3: TGTGCCAGCAGTTTGGCCTCCTACAATGAGCAGTTCTTC. It encodes CASSLASYNEQFF.

The CDR3 sequence is CASTHDRDTQYF. For the CDR3, the DNA is TGTGCCAGCACCCATGACAGGGATACGCAGTATTTT. This chain joins TRBV12-3 or TRBV12-4 and TRBJ2-3; tentative D call: TRBD1 (6 bases). V lost 7 bases and J 6 bases, leaving 11 bases between the germline ends. This CDR3 is built from 12 residues.

This clonotype occurred a few times. The J gene is TRBJ2-7, the V gene TRBV29-1, with 7 bases fitting TRBD2. This CDR3 has 15 amino acids. Germline V CDR1 and CDR2: SQVTM, ANQGSEA. With 0 bases clipped from V and 1 base from J, the junction kept 6 bases outside the gene matches. The CDR3 nucleotides read TGCAGCGTTGAAGATGGGGGGGAAAGGTCCTACGAGCAGTACTTC. Amino acid sequence: CSVEDGGERSYEQYF.

This clonotype has ten or more counts. The rearrangement joins TRBV3-1 to TRBJ1-6; D remains unclear. This CDR3 has 13 residues. Germline V gene sequence: CDR1 LGHDT, CDR2 YNNKEL (reference sequence). V gave up 6 bases and J gave up 10 bases, with 13 bases separating them. The chain's CDR3 is CASSGRTGSPLHF. In DNA form, the CDR3 reads TGTGCCAGCAGTGGACGGACGGGATCACCCCTCCACTTT.

This clonotype occurred a few times. The V and J genes are TRBV5-1 and TRBJ2-3, with 7 positions matching TRBD2. Germline V gives CDR1 SGHRS, CDR2 YFSETQ. The CDR3 has 15 amino acids. With 0 bases clipped from V and 2 bases from J, the junction kept 3 bases outside the gene matches. DNA for the CDR3: TGCGCCAGCAGCTTGGGGGGGGGGACCACAGATACGCAGTATTTT. Translation: CASSLGGGTTDTQYF.

In this sample, this clonotype turned up many times. The chain carries TRBV4-1 and TRBJ2-7; D is undetermined. The V end lost 1 base, the J end lost 6 bases, and 16 bases lay between the germline ends. The germline V gene encodes CDR1 MGHRA and CDR2 YSYEKL. The length of the CDR3 is 15 residues. The CDR3 coding sequence is TGCGCCAGCAGCCAAGCAGGCGGCAGAGTGGGCGAGCAGTACTTC. Translation gives CASSQAGGRVGEQYF.

With regard to this clonotype: Compared with germline, one end of the junction differs, possibly owing to a read error. The chain carries TRBV7-7 and TRBJ2-1; no definite D call. The CDR3 extends over 15 amino acids. Looked up from germline, CDR1 is SSHAT and CDR2 is FNYEAQ (reference sequence). The chain's CDR3 is CASSTTKSPYSEQFF. DNA for the CDR3: TGTGCTAGCAGCACCACGAAGAGCCCCTACAGTGAGCAGTTCTTC.

This chain joins TRBV6-2 or TRBV6-3 and TRBJ2-7; maybe TRBD1 (6 bases). The CDR3 spans 14 residues. V was pared by 4 bases and J by 3 bases, with 13 bases between. Germline V gene data show CDR1 as MNHEY and CDR2 as SVGEGT. In DNA form, the CDR3 reads TGTGCCAGCAGTTGCTCAGGGGTCTTCTACGAGCAGTACTTC. Amino acid sequence: CASSCSGVFYEQYF.

The table lists this clonotype with many counts. This chain uses TRBV5-1 with TRBJ1-6; no firm D call. Germline loops: CDR1 SGHRS, CDR2 YFSETQ. This CDR3 spans 15 amino acids. Trimming took 4 bases from V and 0 from J, leaving 8 bases between them. The CDR3 sequence is CASSPGSSYNSPLHF. The CDR3 DNA reads as TGCGCCAGCAGCCCAGGAAGCTCCTATAATTCACCCCTCCACTTT. Together with reference TRBV5-1 and TRBJ1-6, the CDR3 gives the full variable domain: KAGVTQTPRYLIKTRGQQVTLSCSPISGHRSVSWYQQTPGQGLQFLFEYFSETQRNKGNFPGRFSGRQFSNSRSEMNVSTLELGDSALYLCASSPGSSYNSPLHFGNGTRLTVT.

The V gene is TRBV7-2, the J gene TRBJ2-6; D ambiguous. Per the germline V gene, CDR1 is SGHTA and CDR2 is FQGNSA. The CDR3 runs to 15 residues. V was cut by 3 bases and J by 9 bases, with 15 bases left in between. Written as DNA, the CDR3 is TGTGCCAGCAGCTTTCTCCGGGCCGGCAACAACGTCCTGACTTTC. This translates into CASSFLRAGNNVLTF.

This clonotype was recorded at least ten times. The gene calls are TRBV5-1 and TRBJ2-7, with 9 bases lining up with TRBD1. The germline V gene encodes CDR1 SGHRS and CDR2 YFSETQ. Unmatched junction bases numbered 7, after V lost 3 bases and J lost 6 bases. CDR3 length equals 14 residues. The CDR3 is CASSSVDRGSEQYF. The CDR3 nucleotides read TGCGCCAGCAGCTCTGTGGACAGGGGATCCGAGCAGTACTTC. The full variable domain, its missing parts supplied by reference TRBV5-1 and TRBJ2-7, is KAGVTQTPRYLIKTRGQQVTLSCSPISGHRSVSWYQQTPGQGLQFLFEYFSETQRNKGNFPGRFSGRQFSNSRSEMNVSTLELGDSALYLCASSSVDRGSEQYFGPGTRLTVT.

This clonotype was counted ten times or more. The chain links TRBV12-3 or TRBV12-4 to TRBJ2-3; 11 bases align to TRBD2. Trimming at V came to 6 bases and at J to 3 bases, leaving 5 bases not matched to a gene. The CDR3 totals 15 residues. CDR3 protein: CASSSTSGSTDTQYF. The CDR3 bases are TGTGCCAGCAGCTCCACTAGCGGGAGTACAGATACGCAGTATTTT.

The V call is TRBV7-9, the J call TRBJ2-2; 8 bases align to TRBD2. The CDR3 is made up of 15 amino acids. In germline, CDR1 is SEHNR, CDR2 FQNEAQ (reference sequence). V dropped 5 bases and J dropped 0; count of bases not matched to a gene: 2. The CDR3 spells CASSGSGANTGELFF. CDR3 bases: TGTGCCAGCAGCGGTAGCGGGGCGAACACCGGGGAGCTGTTTTTT.

This clonotype was counted many times. V gene TRBV6-5 combines with J gene TRBJ1-2; 9 nucleotides align to TRBD1. Germline trimming cut 2 bases from V and 8 bases from J; bases unmatched to any gene: 3. This CDR3 region has 13 residues. Germline V gene sequence: CDR1 MNHEY, CDR2 SVGAGI. CDR3 residues: CASSYGTGSGYTF. For the CDR3, the DNA is TGTGCCAGCAGTTACGGGACAGGGTCGGGCTACACCTTC.

CDR3 nucleotide sequence: TGTGCCAGCAGTGACGACAGGTCCCAGCCCCAGCATTTT. Translation gives CASSDDRSQPQHF. J is TRBJ1-5 and V is TRBV6-1; possible D gene TRBD1, 6 bases. The CDR3 contains 13 residues. Trimming left V 3 bases short and J 7 bases short, with 10 bases between. Per the germline V gene, CDR1 is MNHNS and CDR2 is SASEGT.

The chain is built from TRBV10-2 and TRBJ2-7, with D hard to call. This CDR3 spans 14 amino acids. The V gene lost 6 bases and the J gene lost 1 base, with 13 bases spanning the gap. Germline V gene data show CDR1 as WSHSY and CDR2 as SAAADI. CDR3 nucleotides: TGCGCCAGCAGGGTTGGATCCGGTTCCTACGAGCAGTACTTC. This sequence encodes CASRVGSGSYEQYF.

The rearrangement uses TRBV5-1 and TRBJ2-4, with no clear D. Per germline, CDR1 SGHRS and CDR2 YFSETQ. The CDR3 runs 16 residues. The V end lost 5 bases, the J end lost 1 base, and 16 bases lay between the germline ends. In DNA form, the CDR3 reads TGCGCCAGCAGATCTGGCCTCAGCGACGCCAAAAACATTCAGTACTTC. Its protein product is CASRSGLSDAKNIQYF.

This clonotype has more than one count but fewer than ten. The chain has TRBV3-1 and TRBJ2-7, with D possibly called TRBD1 or TRBD2 (6 bases each). This CDR3 is built from 15 residues. Trimming took off 4 bases at V and 7 bases at J, with 20 bases between the two ends. Germline CDR1 reads LGHDT; CDR2 reads YNNKEL (reference sequence). CDR3 DNA sequence: TGTGCCAGCAGCCTTACGTCGGGGGCGAGGGGAGAGCAGTACTTC. It is translated as CASSLTSGARGEQYF.

This clonotype was counted many times. The rearrangement uses TRBV7-9 and TRBJ1-1; 8 bases are shared with TRBD1. This CDR3 comprises 14 residues. V lost 5 bases and J lost 3; bases outside the gene matches: 5. Germline V gene data show CDR1 as SEHNR and CDR2 as FQNEAQ (reference sequence). DNA of the CDR3: TGTGCCAGCAGCGCCGGACAGGGTTACACTGAAGCTTTCTTT. This encodes CASSAGQGYTEAFF.

The genes are TRBV7-2 and TRBJ2-2; TRBD2 agrees at 11 bases. CDR1 is SGHTA and CDR2 is FQGNSA in the germline V gene. CDR3 length: 16 residues. The V gene end was trimmed by 1 base and the J gene end by 5 bases; junction bases not matched to a gene: 3. DNA of the CDR3: TGTGCCAGCAGCTTAGAAGCTAGCGGGGGGACCGGGGAGCTGTTTTTT. Translated, it gives CASSLEASGGTGELFF.

In its sample, this clonotype was seen many times. V usage is TRBV27 and J usage is TRBJ2-3; D remains unclear. This CDR3 has 12 amino acids. Trimming pared 5 bases from V and 0 bases from J, leaving 3 bases between. Germline V CDR1 and CDR2: MNHEY, SMNVEV (reference sequence). This CDR3 reads CASSGSTDTQYF. CDR3 bases: TGTGCCAGCAGTGGAAGCACAGATACGCAGTATTTT.

This clonotype has a count of ten or more. The rearrangement uses TRBV6-2 or TRBV6-3 and TRBJ2-3; D is tentatively TRBD1 or TRBD2 (6 bases each). Looked up from germline, CDR1 is MNHEY and CDR2 is SVGEGT. Trimming took 4 bases from V and 0 from J, leaving 23 bases between them. There are 19 residues in the CDR3. Here the CDR3 DNA reads TGTGCCAGCAGTTTGTGGGGGGTCGATTGGGACAAGAGCACAGATACGCAGTATTTT. It translates to CASSLWGVDWDKSTDTQYF.

The table lists this clonotype with many counts. Compared with germline, one end of the junction differs, possibly owing to a read error. The chain uses TRBV7-7 and TRBJ1-1, with D hard to call. Per the germline V gene, CDR1 is SSHAT and CDR2 is FNYEAQ (reference sequence). CDR3 length: 13 residues. The CDR3 nucleotides are TGTGCTAGCAGCTTAGCCCACAACACTGAAGCTTTCTTT. Protein product: CASSLAHNTEAFF. Full variable domain (missing parts from reference TRBV7-7 and TRBJ1-1): GAGVSQSPRYKVTKRGQDVTLRCDPISSHATLYWYQQALGQGPEFLTYFNYEAQPDKSGLPSDRFSAERPEGSISTLTIQRTEQRDSAMYRCASSLAHNTEAFFGQGTRLTVV.

As concerns this clonotype: One end of the junction does not line up with germline, which may come from a read error. This sequence joins TRBV2 and TRBJ2-3, with TRBD2 identical over 9 bases. The germline gives CDR1 SNHLY, CDR2 FYNNEI. The CDR3 extends over 16 amino acids. The DNA for the CDR3 is TGTACCAGCAGCGCGGCCGGGACTAGCTTCGGAGATACGCAGTATTTT. Its translation is CTSSAAGTSFGDTQYF.

This chain uses TRBV30 with TRBJ1-5; no clear D gene. The length of the CDR3 is 13 residues. CDR1 GTSNPN and CDR2 SVGIG come from the germline V gene (reference sequence). Trimming left V 3 bases short and J 2 bases short, with 8 bases between. CDR3 nucleotide sequence: TGTGCCTGGAGGGAGTCGGGCAATCAGCCCCAGCATTTT. Protein product: CAWRESGNQPQHF.

The chain recombines TRBV6-1 with TRBJ2-7, with D uncertain. The CDR3 length is 15 residues. CDR1 MNHNS and CDR2 SASEGT come from the germline V gene. V dropped 6 bases and J dropped 0 bases, with 15 bases sitting between them. This CDR3 is CASRNGRMSSYEQYF. The CDR3 DNA follows: TGTGCCAGCAGGAATGGTAGAATGAGCTCCTACGAGCAGTACTTC.

This clonotype was counted a few times. V and J are TRBV19 and TRBJ1-1; no clear D gene. The CDR3 consists of 16 residues. Germline CDR1 reads LNHDA; CDR2 reads SQIVND (reference sequence). Trimming pared 3 bases from V and 1 base from J, leaving 15 bases between. CDR3 nucleotides: TGTGCCAGTAGTATGGGGATTGGGAAGGGGAACACTGAAGCTTTCTTT. Translation: CASSMGIGKGNTEAFF.

The chain joins TRBV25-1 to TRBJ2-7; TRBD2 matches at 13 bases. The germline V gene encodes CDR1 MGHDK and CDR2 SYGVNS. J lost 4 bases, V lost 8 bases, and 8 bases had no gene match. The CDR3 covers 15 residues. This chain's CDR3 is CASASTSGRRYEQYF. In nucleotides, the CDR3 is TGTGCCAGCGCCTCGACTAGCGGGAGGAGGTACGAGCAGTACTTC.